This record concerns one T cell receptor (beta chain) sequence. The antigen remains undetermined. The CDR3 covers 14 residues. Germline-derived CDR1 and CDR2 are SGHNT and YYREEE (reference sequence). V shed 4 bases and J 4 bases; nucleotides not matched to a gene: 5. Individually, cDNA molecules had unique molecular identifiers attached to them. TCRdb passed the 5' RACE reads through MiXCR, listing each CDR3 protein once. This table holds about 70,000 distinct CDR3 sequences, approximately 10% found once. This entry comes from a study of early T cells in non-severe SARS-CoV-2 infection. Whole-study context: Investigators sequenced bulk RNA drawn from unsorted whole blood, and chains remained unpaired. Findings of the study overall: VDJdb matching, biased toward anti-spike CD8 responses, missed private and CD4 specificities.

Sequenced sample: whole blood. This chain joins TRBV5-4 and TRBJ1-2, with 9 bases matching TRBD1. The source is an adult who was a healthcare worker with PCR-confirmed SARS-CoV-2 infection or an uninfected control (not recorded which). The chain's CDR3 is CASSPQGAGYGYTF. CDR3 nucleotide sequence: TGTGCCAGCAGCCCACAGGGGGCGGGCTATGGCTACACCTTC. Full variable domain (missing parts from reference TRBV5-4 and TRBJ1-2): ETGVTQSPTHLIKTRGQQVTLRCSSQSGHNTVSWYQQALGQGPQFIFQYYREEENGRGNFPPRFSGLQFPNYSSELNVNALELDDSALYLCASSPQGAGYGYTFGSGTRLTVV.